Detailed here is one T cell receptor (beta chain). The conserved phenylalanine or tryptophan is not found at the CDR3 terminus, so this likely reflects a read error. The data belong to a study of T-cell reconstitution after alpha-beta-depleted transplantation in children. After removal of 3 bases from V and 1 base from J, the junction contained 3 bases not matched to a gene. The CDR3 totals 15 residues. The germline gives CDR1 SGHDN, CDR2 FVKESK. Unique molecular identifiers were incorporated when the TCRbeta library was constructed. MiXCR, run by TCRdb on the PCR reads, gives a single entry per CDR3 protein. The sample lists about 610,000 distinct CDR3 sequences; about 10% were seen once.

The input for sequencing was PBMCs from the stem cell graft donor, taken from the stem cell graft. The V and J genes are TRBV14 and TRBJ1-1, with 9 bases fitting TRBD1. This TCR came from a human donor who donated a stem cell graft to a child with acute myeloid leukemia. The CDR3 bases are TGTGCCAGCAGCCAGGGACAGGGAAAGAACACTGAAGCTTTCTCT. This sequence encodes CASSQGQGKNTEAFS.